A selection of T cell receptor beta chains follows, all from one sample in a study of blood T cell repertoires in COVID-19. The data were produced by immunoSEQ multiplex PCR, yet TCRdb's version contains in-frame clones alone and is incomplete. The sample consists of around 100,000 clones, approximately 80% of them appearing once. What was sequenced was peripheral blood. These receptors were taken from a woman aged 70-85 years with acute or convalescent COVID-19. Each CDR3 is given without its conserved first and last residue. The order of the fields is V gene, J gene, CDR3 protein.

V gene: TRBV28
J gene: TRBJ2-1
CDR3 protein: ASSLEGAGGIDEQF

V gene: TRBV5-6
J gene: TRBJ2-1
CDR3 protein: ASSTLGGYNEQF

V gene: TRBV6-1
J gene: TRBJ2-1
CDR3 protein: ASSGSSGRVSYNEQF

V gene: TRBV18
J gene: TRBJ2-7
CDR3 protein: ASSPLGQGAPSSYEQY

V gene: TRBV6-6
J gene: TRBJ1-1
CDR3 protein: ASSGDRANTEAF

V gene: TRBV7-2
J gene: TRBJ2-7
CDR3 protein: ASSLVGLGQY

V gene: TRBV11-2
J gene: TRBJ1-1
CDR3 protein: ASSLAGTGANFEAF

V gene: TRBV7-2
J gene: TRBJ1-5
CDR3 protein: ASSTTGFQPQH

V gene: TRBV10-3
J gene: TRBJ2-2
CDR3 protein: ATTGVAGELF

V gene: TRBV6-5
J gene: TRBJ1-5
CDR3 protein: ASSPDRSNQPQH

V gene: TRBV11-2
J gene: TRBJ2-1
CDR3 protein: ASSLEGLGGSGPYNEQF

V gene: TRBV10-3
J gene: TRBJ1-1
CDR3 protein: AISEPSRQGNTEAF

V gene: TRBV7-2
J gene: TRBJ2-1
CDR3 protein: ASSLSASGSYNEQF

V gene: TRBV12-3/TRBV12-4
J gene: TRBJ1-2
CDR3 protein: ASSTDRESGYT

V gene: TRBV20-1
J gene: TRBJ2-3
CDR3 protein: SASFGTSTDTQY

V gene: TRBV29-1
J gene: TRBJ2-1
CDR3 protein: SVDRVAGTYNEQF

V gene: TRBV7-8
J gene: TRBJ2-1
CDR3 protein: ASSSSGGRGSYNEQF

V gene: TRBV29-1
J gene: TRBJ1-2
CDR3 protein: SVTGRDHGYT

V gene: TRBV19
J gene: TRBJ1-4
CDR3 protein: ASSIRHQATNEKLF

V gene: TRBV29-1
J gene: TRBJ1-5
CDR3 protein: SVGGGNQPQH

V gene: TRBV6-5
J gene: TRBJ2-4
CDR3 protein: ASSFEARGAKNIQY

V gene: TRBV5-4
J gene: TRBJ2-7
CDR3 protein: ASSLDRGRDEQY

V gene: TRBV19
J gene: TRBJ2-3
CDR3 protein: ASNKGPTDTQY

V gene: TRBV28
J gene: TRBJ2-7
CDR3 protein: ATRLAGGPHYEQY

V gene: TRBV9
J gene: TRBJ2-5
CDR3 protein: ASSVGGVGALQETQY

V gene: TRBV5-4
J gene: TRBJ1-2
CDR3 protein: ASSSPDRAGYGYT

V gene: TRBV20-1
J gene: TRBJ1-4
CDR3 protein: SASRAEKLF

V gene: TRBV15
J gene: TRBJ1-6
CDR3 protein: ATSGTGREDSPLH

V gene: TRBV12-3/TRBV12-4
J gene: TRBJ2-3
CDR3 protein: ASSFWRADTQY

V gene: TRBV11-2
J gene: TRBJ2-1
CDR3 protein: ASSLDFAGLVSNEQF

V gene: TRBV28
J gene: TRBJ2-7
CDR3 protein: ASSLSWGPHYEQY

V gene: TRBV5-6
J gene: TRBJ1-2
CDR3 protein: ASSSDSYGYT

V gene: TRBV11-2
J gene: TRBJ2-2
CDR3 protein: ASSLAGGRRTGELF

V gene: TRBV30
J gene: TRBJ2-2
CDR3 protein: AWNRPEDTGELF

V gene: TRBV6-6
J gene: TRBJ1-1
CDR3 protein: ASSPFLGVDRNTEAF

V gene: TRBV18
J gene: TRBJ1-6
CDR3 protein: ASSPGQGKNSPLH

V gene: TRBV4-2
J gene: TRBJ2-5
CDR3 protein: ASSPGLAGAQGTQY

V gene: TRBV11-1
J gene: TRBJ2-5
CDR3 protein: ASKEQGGRETQY

V gene: TRBV4-2
J gene: TRBJ2-1
CDR3 protein: ASSQDLEFGEQF

V gene: TRBV27
J gene: TRBJ2-2
CDR3 protein: ASSSGAGVPGELF

V gene: TRBV5-1
J gene: TRBJ2-2
CDR3 protein: ASSLAGERTGELF

V gene: TRBV4-1
J gene: TRBJ2-1
CDR3 protein: ASIGIAGNEQF

V gene: TRBV6-1
J gene: TRBJ2-3
CDR3 protein: ASSDLAGTAYTDTQY

V gene: TRBV10-3
J gene: TRBJ2-1
CDR3 protein: AISQGIPYNEQF

V gene: TRBV3-1/TRBV3-2
J gene: TRBJ1-5
CDR3 protein: ASSASGGHQPQH

V gene: TRBV5-1
J gene: TRBJ2-5
CDR3 protein: ASSKTRETQY

V gene: TRBV15
J gene: TRBJ2-7
CDR3 protein: ATSREFRTPEQY

V gene: TRBV19
J gene: TRBJ2-7
CDR3 protein: ALQGAREQY

V gene: TRBV19
J gene: TRBJ2-6
CDR3 protein: ASSPRVVGANVLT

V gene: TRBV19
J gene: TRBJ2-7
CDR3 protein: ASSIIRGREQY

V gene: TRBV15
J gene: TRBJ2-5
CDR3 protein: ATSRVEEGETQY

V gene: TRBV12-5
J gene: TRBJ2-1
CDR3 protein: ASGYGQDHNEQF

V gene: TRBV30
J gene: TRBJ2-5
CDR3 protein: AWSDRGWYQETQY

V gene: TRBV19
J gene: TRBJ1-1
CDR3 protein: ASSKTGDTNTEAF